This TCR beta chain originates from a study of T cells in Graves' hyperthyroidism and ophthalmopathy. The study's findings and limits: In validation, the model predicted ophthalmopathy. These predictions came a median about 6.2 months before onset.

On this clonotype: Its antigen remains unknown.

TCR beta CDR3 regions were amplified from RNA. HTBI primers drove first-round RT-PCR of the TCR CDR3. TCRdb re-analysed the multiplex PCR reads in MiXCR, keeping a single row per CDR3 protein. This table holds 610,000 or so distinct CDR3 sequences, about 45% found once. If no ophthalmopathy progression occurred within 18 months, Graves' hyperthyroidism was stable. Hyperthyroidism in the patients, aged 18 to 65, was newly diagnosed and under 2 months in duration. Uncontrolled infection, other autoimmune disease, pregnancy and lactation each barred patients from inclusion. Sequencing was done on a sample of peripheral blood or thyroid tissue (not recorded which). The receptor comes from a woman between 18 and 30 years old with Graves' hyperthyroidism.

The CDR3 nucleotides are TGTGCCAGCTTAGTCAGGGGGTTGAACACTGAAGCTTTCTTT. This codes for CASLVRGLNTEAFF. The chain combines TRBV25-1 with TRBJ1-1; 7 nucleotides line up with TRBD1. This CDR3 contains 14 residues. Trimming took 8 bases from V and 0 from J; bases not matched to a gene: 6. Germline V gene lookup returns CDR1 MGHDK and CDR2 SYGVNS.